These 22 T cell receptor beta chains were all obtained from the same sample, sequenced in a study of cytomegalovirus exposure and HLA in healthy donors. Primers for the PCR totalled 60 Vbeta and 13 Jbeta. TCRdb keeps only in-frame clones here, not all; method: immunoSEQ multiplex PCR. The data show under 150,000 clones, approximately 80% seen once. What was sequenced was PBMCs. These receptor sequences come from a woman aged 40 to 50 in good health and CMV-seropositive.

This rearrangement joins TRBV2 to TRBJ2-7; 7 bases map to TRBD1. Per germline, CDR1 SNHLY and CDR2 FYNNEI. With 7 bases clipped from V and 5 bases from J, the junction kept 2 bases outside the gene matches. The CDR3 contains 11 residues. This CDR3 is CASNGQDEQYF. CDR3 bases: TGTGCCAGCAACGGACAGGACGAGCAGTACTTC.

The V and J genes are TRBV5-5 and TRBJ1-1; TRBD1 matches 8 bases. Germline V CDR1 and CDR2: SGHKS, YYEKEE (reference sequence). With 0 bases clipped from V and 12 bases from J, the junction kept 4 bases outside the gene matches. The CDR3 consists of 12 residues. The CDR3 sequence: CASSLGTGKTFF. The CDR3 DNA follows: TGTGCCAGCAGCTTGGGGACAGGGAAAACTTTCTTT.

The CDR3 DNA reads as TGTGCCAGCTTGTTTACAAGGGGGCCCGGGGAGACCCAGTACTTC. This translates into CASLFTRGPGETQYF. The chain is built from TRBV28 and TRBJ2-5; 7 bases line up with TRBD1. J was trimmed by 5 bases and V by 8 bases; bases with no gene match: 14. CDR1 is MDHEN and CDR2 is SYDVKM in the germline V gene. The CDR3 consists of 15 residues.

This chain connects TRBV11-1 to TRBJ1-1; the match to TRBD1 covers 8 bases. Germline CDR1 is SGHAT and CDR2 is FQDESV (reference sequence). After removal of 0 bases from V and 4 bases from J, the junction contained 4 bases not matched to a gene. There are 15 residues in the CDR3. Here the CDR3 DNA reads TGTGCCAGCAGCTTAGCCCGGACAGGGACCACTGAAGCTTTCTTT. As protein: CASSLARTGTTEAFF.

V usage is TRBV18 and J usage is TRBJ2-1; no firm D call. V lost 1 base, J lost 3 bases, and 7 bases lay in between. Germline V gene data show CDR1 as KGHSH and CDR2 as LQKENI. CDR3 length: 14 residues. The DNA for the CDR3 is TGTGCCAGCTCACCACAAACGGGCTACAATGAGCAGTTCTTC. This codes for CASSPQTGYNEQFF.

CDR3 loop: CATSRVRANYGYTF. In DNA, the CDR3 is TGTGCCACCAGCAGGGTCCGAGCTAACTATGGCTACACCTTC. The chain is built from TRBV15 and TRBJ1-2; D remains unclear. The ends were cut back, 3 bases at V and 0 bases at J, with 8 bases in the middle. Germline V gene sequence: CDR1 LNHNV, CDR2 YYDKDF (reference sequence). This CDR3 is built from 14 residues.

The genes are TRBV5-4 and TRBJ2-1; TRBD2 agrees at 8 bases. J lost 6 bases, V lost 3 bases, and 5 bases had no gene match. Germline CDR1 SGHNT, CDR2 YYREEE (reference sequence). CDR3 length: 14 amino acids. CDR3 DNA: TGTGCCAGCAGCTCGGGACTAGGACGCAATGAGCAGTTCTTC. Amino acid sequence: CASSSGLGRNEQFF.

This clone occurred once. The V gene is TRBV30, the J gene TRBJ1-6, with D perhaps TRBD1 (5 bases). Germline-derived CDR1 and CDR2 are GTSNPN and SVGIG (reference sequence). With 5 bases removed from V and 2 bases from J, the gap between germline ends came to 7 bases. The CDR3 loop spans 13 amino acids. Here the CDR3 reads CAWGGAYNSPLHF. The DNA for the CDR3 is TGTGCCTGGGGAGGGGCCTATAATTCACCCCTCCACTTT.

J is TRBJ2-5 and V is TRBV2; 8 bases agree with TRBD1. The J call is in doubt because the DNA end fits TRBJ2-7 better. Germline V lookup: CDR1 SNHLY, CDR2 FYNNEI. The CDR3 sequence is 14 residues long. The CDR3 DNA reads TGTGCCAGCAACTACGACAGGGGAGCTTACGAGCAGTACTTC. Translated: CASNYDRGAYEQYF.

The chain has TRBV12-5 and TRBJ1-4; 7 nucleotides align to TRBD1. Germline assignment: CDR1 LGHNT and CDR2 FRNRAP. The trim removed 1 base at V and 7 bases at J, leaving 6 bases unmatched. The CDR3 runs to 15 residues. CDR3 DNA: TGTGCTAGTGGTTTGGAGTACAGGGGAGGTGAAAAACTGTTTTTT. It is translated as CASGLEYRGGEKLFF.

This clone appeared a single time. The J gene is TRBJ2-1, the V gene TRBV11-3, with D tentatively TRBD2 (6 bases). Germline CDR1 and CDR2: SGHNT and YENEEA. V lost 4 bases and J lost 4, with 11 bases in between. This CDR3 is built from 14 residues. The chain's CDR3 is CASSSYGGYNEQFF. The CDR3 DNA follows: TGTGCCAGCAGCTCGTACGGGGGTTACAATGAGCAGTTCTTC.

The chain is built from TRBV7-9 and TRBJ2-7, with TRBD2 identical over 7 bases. CDR1 and CDR2 (germline): SEHNR, FQNEAQ (reference sequence). There are 14 residues in the CDR3. After removal of 3 bases from V and 3 bases from J, the junction contained 5 bases not matched to a gene. CDR3 region: CASSFSLADYEQYF. The CDR3 nucleotides read TGTGCCAGCAGCTTTTCGCTAGCGGACTACGAGCAGTACTTC.

The genes are TRBV6-1 and TRBJ2-3; possibly TRBD2 for D (5 bases). The CDR3 consists of 14 residues. The germline V and J ends were trimmed by 2 bases and 1 base, with 7 bases remaining between them. Germline V gives CDR1 MNHNS, CDR2 SASEGT. The CDR3 is CASSETAGTDTQYF. CDR3 DNA sequence: TGTGCCAGCAGTGAAACAGCGGGCACAGATACGCAGTATTTT.

V gene TRBV25-1 combines with J gene TRBJ1-3, with D perhaps TRBD1 (5 bases). Germline assignment: CDR1 MGHDK and CDR2 SYGVNS. The CDR3 has 15 residues. V lost 0 bases to trimming and J lost 3 bases, with 9 bases between them. DNA of the CDR3: TGTGCCAGCAGTGAATACGGGGGTGGTGGAAACACCATATATTTT. Translation gives CASSEYGGGGNTIYF.

The gene calls are TRBV9 and TRBJ2-5; 8 bases line up with TRBD1. CDR3 length equals 15 residues. The germline gives CDR1 SGDLS, CDR2 YYNGEE. V was pared by 0 bases and J by 5 bases, with 6 bases of the junction left unmatched. The CDR3, as DNA: TGTGCCAGCAGCGTAGATCCAGGGGGCCGGGAGACCCAGTACTTC. Translated: CASSVDPGGRETQYF.

This chain uses TRBV29-1 with TRBJ1-5, with 8 bases lining up with TRBD1. Germline V gene data show CDR1 as SQVTM and CDR2 as ANQGSEA. V gave up 6 bases and J gave up 2 bases; unmatched junction bases: 9. The CDR3 covers 15 residues. In nucleotides, the CDR3 is TGCAGCGTAGCAGGGGGCACGGAGCGCAATCAGCCCCAGCATTTT. This encodes CSVAGGTERNQPQHF.

On this clone: The identical CDR3 is also encoded by other nucleotide sequences in the sample. The chain combines TRBV27 with TRBJ1-5; D remains unclear. Trimming cost V 4 bases and J 4 bases, with 11 bases left between them. CDR1 is MNHEY and CDR2 is SMNVEV in the germline V gene (reference sequence). This CDR3 has 14 amino acids. The DNA for the CDR3 is TGTGCCAGCAGTTCTCACCAGAATAATCAGCCCCAGCATTTT. Its protein is CASSSHQNNQPQHF.

V and J are TRBV7-9 and TRBJ1-1; 8 bases agree with TRBD1. Germline V gene sequence: CDR1 SEHNR, CDR2 FQNEAQ (reference sequence). After removal of 5 bases from V and 9 bases from J, the junction contained 11 bases not matched to a gene. The CDR3 sequence is 14 residues long. CDR3 region: CASSEDRVLKKAFF. CDR3 bases: TGTGCCAGCAGCGAGGACAGGGTTCTTAAAAAAGCTTTCTTT.

CDR3 in DNA: TGTGCCAGCAGCTGGACAGGGCCGAACACCGGGGAGCTGTTTTTT. Protein sequence: CASSWTGPNTGELFF. The chain joins TRBV5-4 to TRBJ2-2; 8 bases are a match to TRBD1. This CDR3 comprises 15 residues. Germline V gene data show CDR1 as SGHNT and CDR2 as YYREEE (reference sequence). Losses at the gene ends were 3 bases for V and 0 bases for J; bases not matched to a gene: 1.

CDR3 amino acids: CASRGDSQTYEQYF. The CDR3 nucleotides are TGTGCCAGCAGAGGGGACTCCCAAACTTACGAGCAGTACTTC. This rearrangement joins TRBV27 to TRBJ2-7; tentatively, D is TRBD2 (6 bases). V lost 6 bases to trimming and J lost 4 bases, with 16 bases between them. The CDR3 spans 14 residues. The germline CDR1 and CDR2 sequences are MNHEY and SMNVEV (reference sequence).

This clone was found a few times. The CDR3 reads CASSQNIGTTYEQYF. The CDR3, as DNA: TGCGCCAGCAGCCAAAATATCGGGACAACCTACGAGCAGTACTTC. J is TRBJ2-7 and V is TRBV4-1, with D maybe TRBD1 (6 bases). Germline loops: CDR1 MGHRA, CDR2 YSYEKL. V was cut by 2 bases and J by 2 bases, with 13 bases left in between. This CDR3 contains 15 residues.

This CDR3 is CASSDRNYREKLFF. For the CDR3, the DNA is TGTGCCAGCAGTGATCGGAACTACCGTGAAAAACTGTTTTTT. V is TRBV6-5 and J is TRBJ1-4; D is undetermined. Germline lookup yields CDR1 MNHEY and CDR2 SVGAGI. Trimming left V 5 bases short and J 7 bases short, with 14 bases between. The CDR3 has 14 residues.